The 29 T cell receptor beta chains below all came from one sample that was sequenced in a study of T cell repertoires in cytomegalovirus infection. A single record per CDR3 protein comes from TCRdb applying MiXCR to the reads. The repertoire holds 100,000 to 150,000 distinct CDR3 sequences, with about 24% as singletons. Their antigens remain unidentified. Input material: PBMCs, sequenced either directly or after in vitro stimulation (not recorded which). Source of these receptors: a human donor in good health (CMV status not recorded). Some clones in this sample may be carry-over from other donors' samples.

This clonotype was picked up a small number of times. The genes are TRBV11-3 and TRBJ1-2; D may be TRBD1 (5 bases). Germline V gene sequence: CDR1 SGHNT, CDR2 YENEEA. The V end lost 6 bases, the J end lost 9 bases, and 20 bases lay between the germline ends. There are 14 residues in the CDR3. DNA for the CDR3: TGTGCCAGCAGTTTGGGCCCCACTCCAGGGCGCTACACCTTC. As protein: CASSLGPTPGRYTF.

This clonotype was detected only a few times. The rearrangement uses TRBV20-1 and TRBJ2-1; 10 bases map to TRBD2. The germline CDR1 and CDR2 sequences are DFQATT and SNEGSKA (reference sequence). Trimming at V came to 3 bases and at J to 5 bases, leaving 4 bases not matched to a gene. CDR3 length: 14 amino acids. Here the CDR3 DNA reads TGCAGTGCTAGCCCTAGCGGGAGAAACAATGAGCAGTTCTTC. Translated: CSASPSGRNNEQFF.

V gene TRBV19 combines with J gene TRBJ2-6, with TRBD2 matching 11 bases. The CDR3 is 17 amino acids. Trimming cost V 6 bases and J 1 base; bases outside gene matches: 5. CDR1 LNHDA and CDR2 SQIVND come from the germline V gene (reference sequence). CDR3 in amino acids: CASRLSGRASGANVLTF. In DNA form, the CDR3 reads TGTGCCAGTAGGCTTAGCGGGAGGGCTTCTGGGGCCAACGTCCTGACTTTC. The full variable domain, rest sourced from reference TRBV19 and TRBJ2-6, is DGGITQSPKYLFRKEGQNVTLSCEQNLNHDAMYWYRQDPGQGLRLIYYSQIVNDFQKGDIAEGYSVSREKKESFPLTVTSAQKNPTAFYLCASRLSGRASGANVLTFGAGSRLTVL.

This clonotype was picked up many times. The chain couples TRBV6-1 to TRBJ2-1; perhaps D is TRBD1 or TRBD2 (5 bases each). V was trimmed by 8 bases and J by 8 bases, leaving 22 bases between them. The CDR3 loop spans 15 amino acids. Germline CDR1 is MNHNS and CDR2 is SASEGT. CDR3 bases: TGTGCCAGCCGCTTAGGGGCAGGGAGAGTAGATGAGCAGTTCTTC. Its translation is CASRLGAGRVDEQFF.

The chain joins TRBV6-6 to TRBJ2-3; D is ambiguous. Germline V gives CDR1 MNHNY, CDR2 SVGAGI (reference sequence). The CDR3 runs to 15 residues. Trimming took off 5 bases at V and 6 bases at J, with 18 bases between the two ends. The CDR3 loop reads CASSDLSGPGDTQYF. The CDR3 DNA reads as TGTGCCAGCAGTGATCTTAGTGGGCCTGGGGATACGCAGTATTTT.

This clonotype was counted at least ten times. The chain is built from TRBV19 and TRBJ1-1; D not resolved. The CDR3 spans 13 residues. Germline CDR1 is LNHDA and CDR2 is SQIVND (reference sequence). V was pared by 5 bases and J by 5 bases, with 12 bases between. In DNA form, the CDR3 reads TGTGCCAGTAGTCCGAGGGATGGAACTGAAGCTTTCTTT. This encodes CASSPRDGTEAFF.

The CDR3 DNA reads as TGTGCCAGCTCACCTGACAGGGTCACAGATACGCAGTATTTT. This translates into CASSPDRVTDTQYF. The chain joins TRBV18 to TRBJ2-3, with 7 bases matching TRBD1. This CDR3 has 14 amino acids. Germline V gives CDR1 KGHSH, CDR2 LQKENI. V gave up 3 bases and J gave up 2 bases; unmatched junction bases: 2.

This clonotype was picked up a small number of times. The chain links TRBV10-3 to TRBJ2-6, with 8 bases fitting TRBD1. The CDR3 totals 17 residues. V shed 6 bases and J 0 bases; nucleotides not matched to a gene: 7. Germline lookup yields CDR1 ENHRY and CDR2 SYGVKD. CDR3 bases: TGTGCCATCAGGGGGACAGGCGGACTCTCTGGGGCCAACGTCCTGACTTTC. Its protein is CAIRGTGGLSGANVLTF.

This chain's CDR3 is CASSQEEGAVNSPLHF. The DNA for the CDR3 is TGCGCCAGCAGCCAAGAGGAGGGGGCGGTTAATTCACCCCTCCACTTT. The V gene is TRBV4-3, the J gene TRBJ1-6; 7 bases map to TRBD1. J lost 6 bases, V lost 0 bases, and 5 bases had no gene match. Per the germline V gene, CDR1 is LGHNA and CDR2 is YSLEER. CDR3 size: 16 residues.

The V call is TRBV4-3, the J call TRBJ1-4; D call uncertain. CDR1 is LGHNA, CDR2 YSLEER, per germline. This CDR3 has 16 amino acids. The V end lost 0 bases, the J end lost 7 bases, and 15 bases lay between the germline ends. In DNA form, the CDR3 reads TGCGCCAGCAGCCAAGAGGGTGGTGGGATTGGTGAAAAACTGTTTTTT. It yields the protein CASSQEGGGIGEKLFF.

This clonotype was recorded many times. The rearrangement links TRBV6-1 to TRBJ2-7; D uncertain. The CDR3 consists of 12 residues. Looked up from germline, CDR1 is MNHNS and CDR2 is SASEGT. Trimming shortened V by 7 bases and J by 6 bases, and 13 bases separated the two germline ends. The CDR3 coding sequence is TGTGCCAGCACCGACCCCGCAGGCGAGCAGTACGTC. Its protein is CASTDPAGEQYV.

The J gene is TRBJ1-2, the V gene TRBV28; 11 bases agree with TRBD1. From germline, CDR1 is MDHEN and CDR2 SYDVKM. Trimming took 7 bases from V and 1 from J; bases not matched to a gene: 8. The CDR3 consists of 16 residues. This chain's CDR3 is CASTGGQGVFNYGYTF. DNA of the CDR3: TGTGCCAGCACCGGGGGACAGGGGGTTTTTAACTATGGCTACACCTTC.

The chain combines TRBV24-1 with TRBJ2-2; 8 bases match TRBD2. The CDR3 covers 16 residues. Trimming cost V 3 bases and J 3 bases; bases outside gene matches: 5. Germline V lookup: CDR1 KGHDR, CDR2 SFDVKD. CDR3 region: CATSDTPGLDTGELFF. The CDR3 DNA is TGTGCCACCAGTGATACTCCGGGACTAGACACCGGGGAGCTGTTTTTT.

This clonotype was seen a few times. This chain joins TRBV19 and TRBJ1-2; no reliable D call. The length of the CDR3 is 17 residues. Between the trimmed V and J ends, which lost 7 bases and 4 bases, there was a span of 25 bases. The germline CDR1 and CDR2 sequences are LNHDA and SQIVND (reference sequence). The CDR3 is CASTRDAVTAIGYGYTF. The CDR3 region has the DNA TGTGCCAGTACCCGAGACGCTGTCACCGCGATTGGCTATGGCTACACCTTC.

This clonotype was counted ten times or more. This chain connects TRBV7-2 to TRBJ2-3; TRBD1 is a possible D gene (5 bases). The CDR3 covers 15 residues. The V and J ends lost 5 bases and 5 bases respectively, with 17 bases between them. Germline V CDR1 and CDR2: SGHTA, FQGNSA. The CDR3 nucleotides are TGTGCCAGCAGCCTCCCCCTTAGCCAGGGAGATACGCAGTATTTT. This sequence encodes CASSLPLSQGDTQYF.

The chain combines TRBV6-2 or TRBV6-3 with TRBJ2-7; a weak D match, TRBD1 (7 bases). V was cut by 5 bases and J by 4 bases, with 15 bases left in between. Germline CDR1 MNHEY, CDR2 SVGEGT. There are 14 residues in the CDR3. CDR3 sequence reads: CASSIPTGRYEQYF. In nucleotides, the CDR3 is TGTGCCAGCAGTATCCCGACAGGGAGGTACGAGCAGTACTTC.

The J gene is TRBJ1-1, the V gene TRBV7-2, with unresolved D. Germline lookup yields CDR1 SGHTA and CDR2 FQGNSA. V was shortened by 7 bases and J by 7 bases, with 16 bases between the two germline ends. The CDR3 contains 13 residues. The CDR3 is CASTKKRWDEAFF. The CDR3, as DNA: TGTGCCAGCACCAAAAAGAGGTGGGATGAAGCTTTCTTT.

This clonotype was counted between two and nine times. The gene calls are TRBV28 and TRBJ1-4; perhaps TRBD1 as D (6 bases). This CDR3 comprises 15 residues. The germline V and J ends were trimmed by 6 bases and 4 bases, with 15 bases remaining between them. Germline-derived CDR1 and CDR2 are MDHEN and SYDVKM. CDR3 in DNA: TGTGCCAGCAGCCCCGACAGGAGAAGTAATGAAAAACTGTTTTTT. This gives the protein CASSPDRRSNEKLFF.

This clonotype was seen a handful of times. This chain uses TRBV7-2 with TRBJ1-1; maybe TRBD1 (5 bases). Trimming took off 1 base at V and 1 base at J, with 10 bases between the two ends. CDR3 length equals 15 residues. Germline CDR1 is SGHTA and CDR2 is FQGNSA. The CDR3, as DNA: TGTGCCAGCAGCTTAGTTTGGGGGGGGAACACTGAAGCTTTCTTT. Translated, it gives CASSLVWGGNTEAFF.

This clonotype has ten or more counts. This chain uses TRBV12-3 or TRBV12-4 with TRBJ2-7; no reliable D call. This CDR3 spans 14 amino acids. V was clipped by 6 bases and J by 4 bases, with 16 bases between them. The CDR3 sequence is CASSPTTVEYEQYV. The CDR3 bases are TGTGCCAGCAGCCCTACAACGGTTGAATACGAGCAGTACGTC.

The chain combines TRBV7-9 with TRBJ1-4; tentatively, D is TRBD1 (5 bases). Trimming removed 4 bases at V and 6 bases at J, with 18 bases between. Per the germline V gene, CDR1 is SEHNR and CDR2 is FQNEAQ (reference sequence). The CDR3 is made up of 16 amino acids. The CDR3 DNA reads TGTGCCAGCAGCTCCGGGAGGGCAGGGTCCGATGAAAAACTGTTTTTT. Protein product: CASSSGRAGSDEKLFF. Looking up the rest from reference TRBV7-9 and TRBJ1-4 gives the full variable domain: DTGVSQNPRHKITKRGQNVTFRCDPISEHNRLYWYRQTLGQGPEFLTYFQNEAQLEKSRLLSDRFSAERPKGSFSTLEIQRTEQGDSAMYLCASSSGRAGSDEKLFFGSGTQLSVL.

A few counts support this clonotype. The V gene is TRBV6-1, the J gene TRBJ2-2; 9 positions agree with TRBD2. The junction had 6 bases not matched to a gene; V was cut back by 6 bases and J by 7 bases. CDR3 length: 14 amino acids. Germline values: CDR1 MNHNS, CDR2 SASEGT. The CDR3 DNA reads TGTGCCAGCAGCGTAGCGGGAGCAGGCGGGGAGCTGTTTTTT. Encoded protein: CASSVAGAGGELFF.

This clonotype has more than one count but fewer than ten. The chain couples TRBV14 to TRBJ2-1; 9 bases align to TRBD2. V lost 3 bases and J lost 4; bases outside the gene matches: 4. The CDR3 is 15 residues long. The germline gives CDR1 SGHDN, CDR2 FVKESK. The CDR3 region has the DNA TGTGCCAGCAGCCAGGATAGCGGGGGATACAATGAGCAGTTCTTC. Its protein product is CASSQDSGGYNEQFF.

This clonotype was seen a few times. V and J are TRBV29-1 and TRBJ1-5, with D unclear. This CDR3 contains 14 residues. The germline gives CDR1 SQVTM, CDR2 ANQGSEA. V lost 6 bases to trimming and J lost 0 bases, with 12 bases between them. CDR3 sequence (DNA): TGCAGCGTCCTTGAACTTGATAGCAATCAGCCCCAGCATTTT. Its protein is CSVLELDSNQPQHF.

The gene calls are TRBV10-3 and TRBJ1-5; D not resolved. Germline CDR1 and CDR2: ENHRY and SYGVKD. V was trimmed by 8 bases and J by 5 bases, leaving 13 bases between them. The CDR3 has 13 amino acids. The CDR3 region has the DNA TGTGCCATCGCGGGCAGCGGTGATCAGCCCCAGCATTTT. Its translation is CAIAGSGDQPQHF.

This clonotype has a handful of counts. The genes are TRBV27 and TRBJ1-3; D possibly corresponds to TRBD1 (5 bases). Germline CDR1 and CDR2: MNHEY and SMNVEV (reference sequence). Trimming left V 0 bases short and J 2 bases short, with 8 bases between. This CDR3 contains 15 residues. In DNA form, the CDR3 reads TGTGCCAGCAGTTTATCCGGCAGGGCTGGAAACACCATATATTTT. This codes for CASSLSGRAGNTIYF.

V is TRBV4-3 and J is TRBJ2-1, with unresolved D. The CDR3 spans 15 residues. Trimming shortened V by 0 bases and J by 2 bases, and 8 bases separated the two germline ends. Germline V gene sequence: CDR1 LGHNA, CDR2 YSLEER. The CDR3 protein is CASSQDLGTYNEQFF. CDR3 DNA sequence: TGCGCCAGCAGCCAAGATCTTGGCACCTACAATGAGCAGTTCTTC.

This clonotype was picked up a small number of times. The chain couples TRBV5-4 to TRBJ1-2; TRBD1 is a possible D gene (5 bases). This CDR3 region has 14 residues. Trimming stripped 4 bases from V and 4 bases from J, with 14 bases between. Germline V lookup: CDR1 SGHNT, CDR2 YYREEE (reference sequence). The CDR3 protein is CASSLSTASYGYTF. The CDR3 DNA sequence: TGTGCCAGCAGCCTTTCGACAGCCAGCTATGGCTACACCTTC.

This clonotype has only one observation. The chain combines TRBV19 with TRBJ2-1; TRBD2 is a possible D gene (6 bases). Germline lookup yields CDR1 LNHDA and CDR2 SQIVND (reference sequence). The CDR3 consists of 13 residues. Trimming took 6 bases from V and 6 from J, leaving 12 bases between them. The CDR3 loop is CASRPLSGNEQFF. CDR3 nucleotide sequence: TGTGCCAGTAGACCGCTTAGCGGCAATGAGCAGTTCTTC. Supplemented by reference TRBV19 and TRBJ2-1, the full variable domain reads DGGITQSPKYLFRKEGQNVTLSCEQNLNHDAMYWYRQDPGQGLRLIYYSQIVNDFQKGDIAEGYSVSREKKESFPLTVTSAQKNPTAFYLCASRPLSGNEQFFGPGTRLTVL.